This TCR beta chain came from a study of T cells in women clearing cervical HPV infection. Turning to the study itself: For cases, blood was sampled a median 149 days after lesion detection, interquartile range roughly 80 to 200 days. Study-wide findings and caveats: Richness differences could reflect unmeasured T-cell content per sample.

This clone is labeled medium-sized based on frequency. Its antigen is not identified. The read terminates 3 residues ahead of where the CDR3 ends, so the germline J gene completes it. Some clones are missing from TCRdb's copy, which holds only in-frame ones; the method was immunoSEQ multiplex PCR. The table lists about 36,000 clones. The germline V gene has CDR1 MNHEY and CDR2 SVGEGT. V was clipped by 0 bases and J by 5 bases, with 14 bases between them. This CDR3 region has 16 residues. The sequence came from a woman between 18 and 70 years old with a cervical HPV16 infection that either progressed to CIN3+ or cleared (not recorded which). The V call is TRBV6-2 or TRBV6-3, the J call TRBJ2-4; perhaps TRBD1 as D (5 bases). Sequencing was performed on blood buffy coat. This CDR3 is CASSYSSTGPENIQYF. Incomplete CDR3 DNA: TGTGCCAGCAGTTACTCGTCAACAGGCCCCGAAAACATT.